Listed below are T cell receptor beta chains from one sample, sequenced in a study of blood T cell repertoires in COVID-19. Libraries were prepared by immunoSEQ multiplex PCR; TCRdb keeps only in-frame clonotypes and omits some of them. The table shows about 92,000 clones, with about 70% occurring only once. Source material: peripheral blood. These TCRs come from a woman aged 60-75 years in a cohort sampled during active or convalescent COVID-19. The CDR3 runs from the conserved cysteine through the conserved F or W. The D gene is left open where the match is weak. Size tells how often a clone was seen (once, few, many) or the class of an expanded clone, and some rows leave it out.

NA,TRBV10-1,TRBJ1-2,NA,CASSGAGKHGYTF,TGCGCCAGCAGTGGGGCAGGGAAACATGGCTACACCTTC
once,TRBV6-6,TRBJ2-1,TRBD1,CASSYQGQGYNEQFF,TGTGCCAGCAGTTACCAAGGACAGGGGTACAATGAGCAGTTCTTC
NA,TRBV6-5,TRBJ1-5,NA,CASSLLYSNQPQHF,TGTGCCAGCAGTTTACTCTATAGCAATCAGCCCCAGCATTTT
once,TRBV5-6,TRBJ2-1,TRBD2,CASSLGSSGGLKEQFF,TGTGCCAGCAGCTTGGGGTCCAGCGGGGGGTTAAAAGAGCAGTTCTTC
NA,TRBV4-1,TRBJ2-7,NA,CASSQESGPLHF,TGCGCCAGCAGCCAAGAGTCAGGTCCTCTCCACTTC
NA,TRBV30,TRBJ1-2,NA,CAWNGLTGNYGYTF,TGTGCCTGGAACGGTTTGACAGGAAACTATGGCTACACCTTC
NA,TRBV13,TRBJ2-1,NA,CASSSIPSEQFF,TGTGCCAGCAGCTCGATACCTAGTGAGCAGTTCTTC
NA,TRBV11-2,TRBJ2-5,TRBD2,CASSLGGRVETQYF,TGTGCCAGCAGCTTAGGGGGGAGGGTAGAGACCCAGTACTTC
few,TRBV11-3,TRBJ2-1,TRBD1,CASSFSGTGFFNEQFF,TGTGCCAGCAGCTTTTCCGGGACAGGGTTTTTCAATGAGCAGTTCTTC
NA,TRBV6-1,TRBJ1-5,NA,CASSEEMGRGQPQHF,TGTGCCAGCAGTGAAGAAATGGGGAGAGGGCAGCCCCAGCATTTT
NA,TRBV19,TRBJ2-1,NA,CASSIARDGNEQFF,TGTGCCAGTAGTATAGCCAGGGATGGGAATGAGCAGTTCTTC
once,TRBV12-3/TRBV12-4,TRBJ1-5,NA,CASRPGDQPQHF,TGTGCCAGCAGACCAGGGGATCAGCCCCAGCATTTT
NA,TRBV5-6,TRBJ1-2,NA,CASSWAPPDYGYTF,TGTGCCAGCAGCTGGGCCCCGCCGGACTATGGCTACACCTTC
NA,TRBV5-4,TRBJ1-1,NA,CASSLVQANTEAFF,TGTGCCAGCAGCTTGGTACAGGCGAACACTGAAGCTTTCTTT
NA,TRBV12-5,TRBJ2-5,NA,CASGLANRRGQETQYF,TGTGCTAGTGGTTTGGCGAACCGACGGGGACAAGAGACCCAGTACTTC
NA,TRBV19,TRBJ2-1,NA,CASSPQGHEQFF,TGTGCCAGTAGTCCACAGGGCCATGAGCAGTTCTTC
NA,TRBV10-3,TRBJ2-3,TRBD2,CAISGAGGSTDTQYF,TGTGCCATCAGTGGAGCGGGGGGGAGCACAGATACGCAGTATTTT
many,TRBV6-4,TRBJ1-1,TRBD1,CASSAGTANTEAFF,TGTGCCAGCAGCGCCGGGACAGCGAACACTGAAGCTTTCTTT
NA,TRBV2,TRBJ1-5,NA,CASSGVRDQPQHF,TGTGCCAGCAGTGGAGTCAGGGATCAGCCCCAGCATTTT
NA,TRBV1,TRBJ1-3,NA,CTSSQAAPRQGISGNTIYF,TGCACCAGCAGCCAAGCGGCCCCCCGACAGGGAATCTCTGGAAACACCATATATTTT
NA,TRBV10-3,TRBJ2-5,TRBD2,CAISDPAIAGNQETQYF,TGTGCCATCAGTGACCCGGCGATAGCGGGGAACCAAGAGACCCAGTACTTC
once,TRBV4-1,TRBJ2-7,TRBD1,CASSRGFVPGQPNYEQYF,TGCGCCAGCAGCCGTGGGTTCGTACCGGGACAGCCAAATTACGAGCAGTACTTC
NA,TRBV15,TRBJ2-1,TRBD1,CATWTGGNNEQFF,TGTGCCACCTGGACAGGGGGTAATAATGAGCAGTTCTTC
NA,TRBV5-1,TRBJ1-2,NA,CANRRQSSNYGYTF,TGCGCCAACAGGAGACAGTCATCTAACTATGGCTACACCTTC
few,TRBV2,TRBJ2-7,TRBD1,CASKRDREFYEQYF,TGTGCCAGCAAACGGGACAGGGAATTCTACGAGCAGTACTTC
NA,TRBV4-1,TRBJ1-5,NA,CASSQDSNQPQHF,TGCGCCAGCAGCCAAGATTCGAATCAGCCCCAGCATTTT
few,TRBV6-2/TRBV6-3,TRBJ2-5,TRBD2,CASSPLGGVQYF,TGTGCCAGCAGCCCCTTGGGGGGGGTCCAGTACTTC
NA,TRBV18,TRBJ1-1,NA,CASSPDRYTEAFF,TGTGCCAGCTCACCAGACAGATACACTGAAGCTTTCTTT
NA,TRBV4-3,TRBJ1-6,NA,CASSQDEGNSPLHF,TGCGCCAGCAGCCAAGATGAGGGTAATTCACCCCTCCACTTT
NA,TRBV15,TRBJ2-3,TRBD2,CATSRVSGGFTDTQYF,TGTGCCACCAGCAGAGTTAGCGGGGGCTTCACAGATACGCAGTATTTT
NA,TRBV21-1,TRBJ2-1,NA,CASSKIGGLPYNEQFF,TGTGCCAGCAGCAAGATCGGGGGACTACCGTACAATGAGCAGTTCTTC
NA,TRBV21-1,TRBJ1-2,NA,CASSKEWTGGYGYTF,TGTGCCAGCAGCAAAGAGTGGACAGGGGGCTATGGCTACACCTTC
NA,TRBV4-3,TRBJ2-5,TRBD2,CASSRAGTSQETQYF,TGCGCCAGCAGCCGGGCCGGGACTAGCCAAGAGACCCAGTACTTC
NA,TRBV3-1/TRBV3-2,TRBJ1-3,NA,CASSQVTTEGNTIYF,TGTGCCAGCAGCCAAGTTACAACAGAAGGAAACACCATATATTTT
few,TRBV7-9,TRBJ1-2,NA,CASSLVGAGYGYTF,TGTGCCAGCAGCTTAGTAGGCGCGGGCTATGGCTACACCTTC
NA,TRBV19,TRBJ1-5,NA,CASSMQDYYSNQPQHF,TGTGCCAGTAGTATGCAGGATTATTATAGCAATCAGCCCCAGCATTTT
NA,TRBV6-5,TRBJ1-3,TRBD1,CASTEGQLSGNTIYF,TGTGCCAGCACCGAGGGACAGCTCTCTGGAAACACCATATATTTT
NA,TRBV11-2,TRBJ1-1,NA,CASSEPGHPNTEAFF,TGTGCCAGCAGCGAACCGGGACACCCGAACACTGAAGCTTTCTTT
NA,TRBV7-9,TRBJ2-5,NA,CASSRQSETQYF,TGTGCCAGCAGCCGACAGTCAGAGACCCAGTACTTC
once,TRBV3-1/TRBV3-2,TRBJ2-5,NA,CASSQARGIQETQYF,TGTGCCAGCAGCCAAGCTCGAGGAATCCAAGAGACCCAGTACTTC
NA,TRBV3-1/TRBV3-2,TRBJ2-2,NA,CASSQQRGRGTGELFF,TGTGCCAGCAGCCAACAGAGGGGCCGGGGGACCGGGGAGCTGTTTTTT
NA,TRBV9,TRBJ1-1,TRBD1,CASSVGQAGTEAFF,TGTGCCAGCAGCGTTGGACAGGCAGGTACTGAAGCTTTCTTT
many,TRBV28,TRBJ1-5,NA,CASRPDGGSNQPQHF,TGTGCCAGCAGACCAGATGGGGGGAGCAATCAGCCCCAGCATTTT
many,TRBV4-1,TRBJ2-2,TRBD2,CASSRLAGGPVGELFF,TGCGCCAGCAGTCGGTTAGCGGGGGGGCCTGTCGGGGAGCTGTTTTTT
NA,TRBV7-8,TRBJ2-7,TRBD1,CASSLGQGVQYEQYF,TGTGCCAGCAGCTTAGGACAGGGCGTACAATACGAGCAGTACTTC
NA,TRBV5-1,TRBJ1-2,TRBD1,CASSLAGQGPWKSYGYTF,TGCGCCAGCAGCTTGGCGGGACAGGGGCCATGGAAGTCATATGGCTACACCTTC
NA,TRBV7-2,TRBJ2-3,TRBD1,CASSTPGGRVVDTQYF,TGTGCCAGCAGCACACCAGGGGGTAGGGTAGTAGATACGCAGTATTTT
NA,TRBV5-4,TRBJ2-7,TRBD2,CASSLAGGLYEQYF,TGTGCCAGCAGCTTGGCGGGGGGGCTCTACGAGCAGTACTTC
NA,TRBV27,TRBJ2-4,TRBD2,CASSSAGRDKNIQYF,TGTGCCAGCAGTTCGGCAGGGAGGGACAAAAACATTCAGTACTTC
NA,TRBV5-1,TRBJ2-5,NA,CASSLDRGVGETQYF,TGCGCCAGCAGCTTGGATCGCGGGGTAGGGGAGACCCAGTACTTC
NA,TRBV9,TRBJ2-1,TRBD2,CASSVAGGSSYNEQFF,TGTGCCAGCAGCGTAGCCGGGGGGTCCAGTTACAATGAGCAGTTCTTC
once,TRBV20-1,TRBJ1-1,NA,CSVPRTAEAFF,TGCAGTGTACCCCGGACAGCTGAAGCTTTCTTT